This TCR beta chain stems from a study of T cell responses to AZD1222 COVID-19 vaccine. At the level of the study: Pooling covered second doses at about 4 or about 12 weeks. Whole-study results and caveats: Once two AZD1222 doses were given, Spike-specific TCR breadth and depth went up. Among AZD1222 vaccinees, only 5 or 6 were seropositive at baseline. The CD4 TCRs associated with vaccination extended across spike and predominated at 160-218 and 743-854.

Using immunoSEQ multiplex PCR, the repertoire was profiled, and TCRdb retains in-frame clones only, with some absent. This sample has some 150,000 clones; 94% occur once, and the top ten carry roughly 1.3%. As regards this clone: Its cognate antigen is unknown.

The sequencing used peripheral blood, collected on day 0 of AZD1222 vaccination. The sequence came from an adult in good health.

The CDR3 DNA sequence: TGTGCCAGCAGTTACTCCCGAGACACTGAAGCTTTCTTT. Translated, it gives CASSYSRDTEAFF. The chain is built from TRBV6-5 and TRBJ1-1; no definite D call. The CDR3 runs to 13 residues. Germline V lookup: CDR1 MNHEY, CDR2 SVGAGI. V was clipped by 0 bases and J by 3 bases, with 5 bases between them.